These 4 T cell receptor beta chains originate from one sample sequenced in a study of T-cell reconstitution after alpha-beta-depleted transplantation in children. The library targeted TCRbeta and was prepared with unique molecular identifiers. TCRdb re-analysed the PCR reads in MiXCR, keeping a single row per CDR3 protein. Of 700,000 to 850,000 distinct CDR3 sequences in the sample, 15% to 20% were seen once. This sample comprised PBMCs, mostly from graft donor cells, obtained 360 days after TCRalphabeta/CD19-depleted stem cell transplant. Receptor source: a male patient younger than 18 who had a stem cell transplant for acute lymphoblastic leukemia, so the T cells may come from the graft donor.

The chain couples TRBV11-3 to TRBJ2-2, with no clear D. The CDR3 is 13 residues long. The V gene's germline CDR1 is SGHNT and CDR2 YENEEA. V lost 7 bases to trimming and J lost 1 base, with 7 bases between them. The CDR3 nucleotides are TGTGCCAGCACCTCTAGGAACACCGGGGAGCTGTTTTTT. This gives the protein CASTSRNTGELFF.

The chain recombines TRBV18 with TRBJ2-5; D unclear. There are 15 residues in the CDR3. V was trimmed by 8 bases and J by 2 bases, leaving 18 bases between them. The germline V gene has CDR1 KGHSH and CDR2 LQKENI. CDR3 nucleotides: TGTGCCAGCACTCAAACGCGTGGGGTACAAGAGACCCAGTACTTC. It translates to CASTQTRGVQETQYF.

This clonotype occurred a few times. V is TRBV7-9 and J is TRBJ1-6; D uncertain. Germline lookup yields CDR1 SEHNR and CDR2 FQNEAQ (reference sequence). This CDR3 region has 14 residues. V gave up 5 bases and J gave up 3 bases, with 8 bases separating them. The chain's CDR3 is CASSPSGYNSPLHF. CDR3 sequence (DNA): TGTGCCAGCAGCCCATCAGGCTATAATTCACCCCTCCACTTT.

The genes are TRBV4-1 and TRBJ2-7, with 10 bases lining up with TRBD2. Germline V gene sequence: CDR1 MGHRA, CDR2 YSYEKL. V was pared by 1 base and J by 4 bases, with 10 bases of the junction left unmatched. The CDR3 runs 17 residues. CDR3 DNA: TGCGCCAGCAGCCAAGTCGGAGCGGGAGGGCCAAATTACGAGCAGTACTTC. It specifies CASSQVGAGGPNYEQYF.